The 3 T cell receptor beta chains reported below all come from one sample, sequenced in a study of T cells in Graves' hyperthyroidism and ophthalmopathy (dated by TCRdb to between 2018 and 2021). The library relied on multiplex PCR. Instrument used: Illumina HiSeq 2000. The TCR beta CDR3 regions were amplified from RNA transcripts. For the first round of RT-PCR on the TCR CDR3, the HTBI primer set was used together with the Qiagen OneStep RT-PCR kit. The public reads were quality trimmed at Q25 with fastp and then assembled into clones with MiXCR by TCRdb, keeping productive beta chains. Rows with a matching CDR3 protein are joined into one entry that keeps the most common DNA and genes. The sample table lists 800,000 or so distinct CDR3 sequences, 38% of them with a count of one. The ten largest clones represent about 8.9% of the sample. The sequenced material came from blood. The receptors were gathered from a man younger than 30 with Graves' hyperthyroidism.

The V gene is TRBV7-8, the J gene TRBJ2-5; D is unresolved. The CDR3 length is 13 residues. The V and J ends lost 8 bases and 1 base respectively, with 11 bases between them. The germline V gene encodes CDR1 SGHVS and CDR2 FQNEAQ. CDR3 sequence: CASGHPFQETQYF. The DNA of the CDR3 is TGTGCCAGCGGGCACCCTTTCCAAGAGACCCAGTACTTC.

In this sample, this clonotype turned up many times. The rearrangement links TRBV9 to TRBJ1-6, with TRBD1 matching 8 bases. The CDR3 sequence is 13 residues long. J gave up 9 bases and V 3 bases, and 2 bases lay outside the gene matches. Germline CDR1 and CDR2: SGDLS and YYNGEE. The CDR3 sequence: CASSEGQGSPLHF. DNA for the CDR3: TGTGCCAGCAGCGAAGGACAGGGTTCACCCCTCCACTTT.

This clonotype was detected only once. This may stem from a read error, because a much larger clone lies one nucleotide away. This rearrangement joins TRBV20-1 to TRBJ1-4; perhaps TRBD1 as D (5 bases). V was clipped by 5 bases and J by 5 bases, with 15 bases between them. This CDR3 comprises 14 residues. Germline CDR1 reads DFQATT; CDR2 reads SNEGSKA (reference sequence). Here the CDR3 reads CSASHPRDNEKLFF. CDR3 nucleotides: TGCAGTGCTTCTCACCCTCGGGACAATGAAAAACTGTTTTTT.